The clone carrying this T cell receptor (beta chain) has just a few counts. These data originate in a study of blood T cell repertoires in COVID-19. Turning to the study itself: Samples representing acute and convalescent COVID-19 were sourced from the United States, Italy and Spain. T cells, B-cell-depleted T cells, or PBMCs supplied cDNA or gDNA.

Germline CDR1 and CDR2: SNHLY and FYNNEI. V was clipped by 10 bases and J by 3 bases, with 15 bases between them. The CDR3 loop spans 13 amino acids. Original handling: Amplification of reference gene primers provided the estimated nucleated cell counts. Assay: immunoSEQ multiplex PCR; the TCRdb copy retains only in-frame clones and omits some. The DNA was the basis for D and trimming; V, J and clone size are from that table. Here the sample spans 300,000 or so clones, more than 80% being singletons. The receptor was derived from a man between 18 and 29 years old who had recovered from COVID-19. The V and J genes are TRBV2 and TRBJ1-1, with TRBD1 as a possible D gene (6 bases). What was sequenced was peripheral blood. The CDR3 sequence: CATKQGRYTEAFF. In DNA form, the CDR3 reads TGTGCCACCAAACAGGGAAGGTACACTGAAGCTTTCTTT.